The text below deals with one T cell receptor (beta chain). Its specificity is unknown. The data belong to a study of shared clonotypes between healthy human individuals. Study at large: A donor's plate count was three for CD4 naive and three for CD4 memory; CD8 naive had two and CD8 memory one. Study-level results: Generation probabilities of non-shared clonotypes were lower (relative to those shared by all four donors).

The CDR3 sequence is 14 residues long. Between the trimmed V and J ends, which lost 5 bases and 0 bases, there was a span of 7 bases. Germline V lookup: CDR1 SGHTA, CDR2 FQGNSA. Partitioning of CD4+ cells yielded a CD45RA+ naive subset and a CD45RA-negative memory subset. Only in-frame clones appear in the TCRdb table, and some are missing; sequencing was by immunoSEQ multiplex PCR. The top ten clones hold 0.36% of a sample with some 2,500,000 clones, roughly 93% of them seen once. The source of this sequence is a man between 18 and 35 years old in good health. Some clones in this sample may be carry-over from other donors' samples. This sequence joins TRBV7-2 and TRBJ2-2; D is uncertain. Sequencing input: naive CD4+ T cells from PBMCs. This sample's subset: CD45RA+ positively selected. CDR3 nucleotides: TGTGCCAGCAGCATTTTATCGAACACCGGGGAGCTGTTTTTT. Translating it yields CASSILSNTGELFF.